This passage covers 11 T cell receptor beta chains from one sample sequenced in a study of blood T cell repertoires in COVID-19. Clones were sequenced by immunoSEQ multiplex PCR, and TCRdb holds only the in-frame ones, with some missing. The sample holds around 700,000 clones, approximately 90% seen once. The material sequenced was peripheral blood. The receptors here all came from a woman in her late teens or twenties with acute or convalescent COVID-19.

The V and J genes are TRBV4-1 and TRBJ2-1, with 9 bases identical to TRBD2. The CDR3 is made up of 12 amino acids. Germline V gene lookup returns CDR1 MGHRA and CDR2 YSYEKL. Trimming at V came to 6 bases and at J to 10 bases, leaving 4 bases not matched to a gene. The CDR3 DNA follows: TGCGCCAGCAGTCGGACTAGCGACGAGCAGTTCTTC. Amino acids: CASSRTSDEQFF.

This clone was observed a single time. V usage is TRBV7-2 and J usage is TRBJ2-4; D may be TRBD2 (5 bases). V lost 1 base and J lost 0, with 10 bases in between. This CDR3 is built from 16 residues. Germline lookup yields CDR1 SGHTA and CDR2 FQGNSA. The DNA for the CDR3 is TGTGCCAGCAGCTTAGTTGGAGGACTAGCCAAAAACATTCAGTACTTC. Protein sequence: CASSLVGGLAKNIQYF. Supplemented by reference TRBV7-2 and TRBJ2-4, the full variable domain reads GAGVSQSPSNKVTEKGKDVELRCDPISGHTALYWYRQSLGQGLEFLIYFQGNSAPDKSGLPSDRFSAERTGGSVSTLTIQRTQQEDSAVYLCASSLVGGLAKNIQYFGAGTRLSVL.

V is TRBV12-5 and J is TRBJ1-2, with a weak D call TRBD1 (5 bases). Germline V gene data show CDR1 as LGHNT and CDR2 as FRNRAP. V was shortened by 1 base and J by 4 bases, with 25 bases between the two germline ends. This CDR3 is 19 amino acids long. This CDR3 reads CASGLGRARGGWLGYGYTF. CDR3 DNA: TGTGCTAGTGGTTTGGGCCGGGCCCGGGGGGGTTGGCTTGGCTATGGCTACACCTTC.

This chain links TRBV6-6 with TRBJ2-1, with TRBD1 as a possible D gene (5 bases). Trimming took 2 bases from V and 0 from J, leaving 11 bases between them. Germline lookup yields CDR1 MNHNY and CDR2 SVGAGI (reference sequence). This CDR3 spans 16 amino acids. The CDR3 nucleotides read TGTGCCAGCAGTTACACACAGGTCCGCTCCTACAATGAGCAGTTCTTC. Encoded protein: CASSYTQVRSYNEQFF.

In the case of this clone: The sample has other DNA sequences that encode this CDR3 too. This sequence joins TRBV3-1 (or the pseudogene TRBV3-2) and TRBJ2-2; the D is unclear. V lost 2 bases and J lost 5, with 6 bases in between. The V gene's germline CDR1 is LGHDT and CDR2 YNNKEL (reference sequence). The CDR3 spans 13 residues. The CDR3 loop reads CASSQSGTGELFF. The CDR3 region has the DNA TGTGCCAGCAGCCAATCCGGGACCGGGGAGCTGTTTTTT.

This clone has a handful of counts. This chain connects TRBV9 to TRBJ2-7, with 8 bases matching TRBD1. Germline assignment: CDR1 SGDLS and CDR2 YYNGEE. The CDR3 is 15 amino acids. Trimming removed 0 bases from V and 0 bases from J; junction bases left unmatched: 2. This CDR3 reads CASSVGTGPSYEQYF. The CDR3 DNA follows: TGTGCCAGCAGCGTAGGGACAGGGCCCTCCTACGAGCAGTACTTC.

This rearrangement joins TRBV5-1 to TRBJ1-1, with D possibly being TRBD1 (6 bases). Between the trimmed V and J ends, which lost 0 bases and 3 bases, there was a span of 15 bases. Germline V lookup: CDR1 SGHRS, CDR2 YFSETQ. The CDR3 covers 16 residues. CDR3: CASSLGTEGIDTEAFF. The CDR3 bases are TGCGCCAGCAGCTTGGGGACAGAGGGGATAGACACTGAAGCTTTCTTT. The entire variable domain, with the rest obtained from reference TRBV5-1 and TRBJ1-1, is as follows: KAGVTQTPRYLIKTRGQQVTLSCSPISGHRSVSWYQQTPGQGLQFLFEYFSETQRNKGNFPGRFSGRQFSNSRSEMNVSTLELGDSALYLCASSLGTEGIDTEAFFGQGTRLTVV.

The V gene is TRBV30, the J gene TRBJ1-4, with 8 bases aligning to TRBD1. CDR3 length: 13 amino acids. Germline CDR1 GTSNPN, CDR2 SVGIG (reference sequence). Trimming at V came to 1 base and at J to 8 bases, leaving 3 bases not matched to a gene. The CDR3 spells CAWSGRGLEKLFF. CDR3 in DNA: TGTGCCTGGAGTGGCAGGGGGCTCGAAAAACTGTTTTTT.

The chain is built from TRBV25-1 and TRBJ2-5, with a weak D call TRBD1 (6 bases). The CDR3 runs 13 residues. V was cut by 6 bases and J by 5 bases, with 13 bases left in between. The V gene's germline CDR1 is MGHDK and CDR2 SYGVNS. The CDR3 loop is CASRPTGGETQYF. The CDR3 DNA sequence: TGTGCCAGCAGACCTACTGGGGGCGAGACCCAGTACTTC.

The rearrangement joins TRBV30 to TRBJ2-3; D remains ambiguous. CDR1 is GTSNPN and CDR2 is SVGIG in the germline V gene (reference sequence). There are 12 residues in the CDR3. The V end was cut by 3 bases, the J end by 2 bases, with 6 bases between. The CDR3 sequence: CAWRTHTDTQYF. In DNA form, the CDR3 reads TGTGCCTGGAGAACACACACAGATACGCAGTATTTT.

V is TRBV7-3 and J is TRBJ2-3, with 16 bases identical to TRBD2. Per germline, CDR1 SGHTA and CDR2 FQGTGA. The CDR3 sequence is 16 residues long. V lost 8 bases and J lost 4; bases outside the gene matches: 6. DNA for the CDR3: TGTGCCAGCGGGACTAGCGGGGGGGCTGGCGCAGATACGCAGTATTTT. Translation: CASGTSGGAGADTQYF.